The rows below give T cell receptor beta chains drawn from one sample of a study of long-term antiretroviral therapy in people with HIV. Libraries were prepared by immunoSEQ multiplex PCR; TCRdb keeps only in-frame clonotypes and omits some of them. Found here are around 15,000 clones, more than 85% of them singletons; the top ten hold under 15%. Sequencing was performed on unsorted PBMCs, taken 0.6 years after starting antiretroviral therapy. These receptors all come from a woman between 35 and 50 years old with HIV. Each CDR3 is given with its conserved first and last residue. The order of the fields is clone size, V gene, J gene, D gene, CDR3 DNA, CDR3 protein. D genes are given only for firm matches. Some rows have no size entry. The others give once, few or many, or a class for an expanded clone.

few	TRBV19	TRBJ1-1	TRBD1	TGTGCCAGTAGTAGGGGACAGGGCCTGTGGAACACTGAAGCTTTCTTT	CASSRGQGLWNTEAFF
once	TRBV6-5	TRBJ1-1	TRBD1	TGTGCCAGCAGTCACCCAGGGGGTACTGAAGCTTTCTTT	CASSHPGGTEAFF
few	TRBV5-5	TRBJ1-5	-	TGTGCCAGCAGCTTGGAAGGGTCGGATCAGCCCCAGCATTTT	CASSLEGSDQPQHF
-	TRBV5-1	TRBJ2-2	-	TGCGCCAGCAGCTTCCTGGGGACGGGGGTGAACACCGGGGAGCTGTTTTTT	CASSFLGTGVNTGELFF
-	TRBV6-7	TRBJ2-7	-	TGTGCCACCTTTAGGGGGGAGCAGTACTTC	CATFRGEQYF
once	TRBV7-9	TRBJ1-5	-	TGTGCCAGCAGCTTAGAGGGGGGGGCTCAGCCCCAGCATTTT	CASSLEGGAQPQHF
once	TRBV6-6	TRBJ2-3	TRBD2	TGTGCCAGCAGGAAAGCGGGGGAAAGCACAGATACGCAGTATTTT	CASRKAGESTDTQYF
-	TRBV18	TRBJ2-1	-	TGTGCCAGCTCACCAAGCCGGGGGAGAAACAATGAGCAGTTCTTC	CASSPSRGRNNEQFF
once	TRBV7-2	TRBJ1-5	TRBD1	TGTGCCAGCAGCTCCTTTCCCCGAGGGGGCAGCAATCAGCCCCAGCATTTT	CASSSFPRGGSNQPQHF
-	TRBV18	TRBJ2-1	TRBD2	TGTGCCAGCCCTCCGGGGGGAAGCTCCTACAATGAGCAGTTCTTC	CASPPGGSSYNEQFF
-	TRBV4-3	TRBJ2-2	-	TGCGCCAGCAGCCAAGATCTCGTACAGAAGCCCGGGGAGCTGTTTTTT	CASSQDLVQKPGELFF
-	TRBV5-4	TRBJ1-2	-	TGTGCCAGCAGCCAGGGTCCCAACTATGGCTACACCTTC	CASSQGPNYGYTF
-	TRBV30	TRBJ1-1	-	TGTGCCTGGAGTGTGGGGGGCCTTATGAACACTGAAGCTTTCTTT	CAWSVGGLMNTEAFF
-	TRBV7-9	TRBJ2-7	TRBD1	TGTGCCAGCAGCAGAGGGACAGGGGCCTACCCTGGCGAGCAGTACTTC	CASSRGTGAYPGEQYF
-	TRBV5-1	TRBJ2-7	-	TGCGCCAGCAGCTTGGGTCAGGGCAGGTCAAACGAGCAGTACTTC	CASSLGQGRSNEQYF
once	TRBV11-2	TRBJ2-1	TRBD1	TGTGCCAGCAGCCCGGGGACAGGTATAAACAATGAGCAGTTCTTC	CASSPGTGINNEQFF
-	TRBV14	TRBJ1-2	-	TGTGCCAGCAGCCAAGGAGGGGCTTACGCCCGTTCGGGCTACACCTTC	CASSQGGAYARSGYTF
-	TRBV6-6	TRBJ1-4	TRBD1	TGTGCCAGCAGTCGTGGGACAGGGACTAATGAAAAACTGTTTTTT	CASSRGTGTNEKLFF
-	TRBV6-6	TRBJ1-6	-	TGTGCCAGCAGTCCCGGGTTGGGTAATTCACCCCTCCACTTT	CASSPGLGNSPLHF
-	TRBV7-2	TRBJ1-2	TRBD1	TGTGCCAGCAGCTTAGCGCGGGGACAGGGGACCTACACCTTC	CASSLARGQGTYTF
-	TRBV2	TRBJ1-5	-	TGTGCCAGCAGTGCTCAAGGGCGGCCGTGGCAGCCCCAGCATTTT	CASSAQGRPWQPQHF
-	TRBV6-5	TRBJ2-7	-	TGTGCCAGCAGTTTAGGGACATTACAGAACGAGCAGTACTTC	CASSLGTLQNEQYF
-	TRBV27	TRBJ1-6	TRBD1	TGTGCCAGCAGTTCGACAGGGCAGTTATATTCACCCCTCCACTTT	CASSSTGQLYSPLHF
-	TRBV19	TRBJ2-6	TRBD2	TGTGCCAGTAGTAGTCTAGCGGGGGGAATTCGCTCTGGGGCCAACGTCCTGACTTTC	CASSSLAGGIRSGANVLTF
-	TRBV18	TRBJ2-5	-	TGTGCCAGCTCACCACCCTCAAGGGGCCTAGAGACCCAGTACTTC	CASSPPSRGLETQYF
-	TRBV5-4	TRBJ1-2	-	TGTGCCAGCAGCACCCGGGAGTATGGCTACACCTTC	CASSTREYGYTF
-	TRBV6-1	TRBJ1-6	TRBD1	TGTGCCGGCGGACTTCGGGACAGAAATTCACCCCTCCACTTT	CAGGLRDRNSPLHF
-	TRBV7-9	TRBJ2-5	TRBD2	TGTGCCAGCAGCCCAGGGACTAGCGGGGGCCAAGAGACCCAGTACTTC	CASSPGTSGGQETQYF
once	TRBV6-5	TRBJ1-2	-	TGTGCCAGCAGTTACTCCCGGGGGTACTATGGCTACACCTTC	CASSYSRGYYGYTF
once	TRBV6-1	TRBJ1-2	-	TGTGCCAGCAGTGAAGTGGTTTTTAAGGGGAGGTCTCAGTACTATGGCTACACCTTC	CASSEVVFKGRSQYYGYTF
-	TRBV9	TRBJ2-4	TRBD2	TGTGCCAGCAGCGTAGGTCCAGCGGGGGGCGGGAACATTCAGTACTTC	CASSVGPAGGGNIQYF
-	TRBV5-5	TRBJ1-5	-	TGTGCCAGCAGCTTGGAGGGAGGCGATCAGCCCCAGCATTTT	CASSLEGGDQPQHF
-	TRBV19	TRBJ2-1	TRBD1	TGTGCCAGTAGTATGGTAGGGACAGGGGGTTTTGAGCAGTTCTTC	CASSMVGTGGFEQFF
-	TRBV6-6	TRBJ2-1	TRBD2	TGTGCCAGCAGTAGAGCGGGGGCGGATGAGCAGTTCTTC	CASSRAGADEQFF
-	TRBV4-3	TRBJ1-2	TRBD1	TGCGCCAGCAGCCAAGATTGGGACAGGGATGCTTATGGCTACACCTTC	CASSQDWDRDAYGYTF
-	TRBV7-2	TRBJ2-5	-	TGTGCCAGCAGCGCGGTAAGGGGAGAGACCCAGTACTTC	CASSAVRGETQYF
-	TRBV6-6	TRBJ1-2	TRBD1	TGTGCCAGCAGTTACAAAGGGGGACAGAAAGGCTACACCTTC	CASSYKGGQKGYTF
-	TRBV5-6	TRBJ1-5	TRBD1	TGTGCCAGCAGCTTCTTTTCGGGACAGGGCTATCAGCCCCAGCATTTT	CASSFFSGQGYQPQHF
-	TRBV30	TRBJ1-2	-	TGTGCCTGGACCCTCGCCGGTGGCTACACCTTC	CAWTLAGGYTF
-	TRBV10-3	TRBJ1-4	TRBD1	TGTGCCATCAGTGAGGGGACAGGGGCTAATGAAAAACTGTTTTTT	CAISEGTGANEKLFF
-	TRBV7-2	TRBJ1-6	-	TGTGCCAGCAGCTTAGGGACAGAGAATTCACCCCTCCACTTT	CASSLGTENSPLHF
-	TRBV5-1	TRBJ1-3	TRBD1	TGCGCCAGCAGCCGGACAGGGGGCAGCGAAAGGGGAAACACCATATATTTT	CASSRTGGSERGNTIYF
-	TRBV10-3	TRBJ1-1	-	TGTGCCATCAGTGACATAACCGGGCCTAGGAGCGCTGAAGCTTTCTTT	CAISDITGPRSAEAFF
-	TRBV5-5	TRBJ1-1	TRBD1	TGTGCCAGCAGCTGGGGACAGGGCGGTGGTGAAGCTTTCTTT	CASSWGQGGGEAFF
-	TRBV10-3	TRBJ1-2	TRBD1	TGTGCCGCTTGGACAGGGGCGGGGTATGGCTACACCTTC	CAAWTGAGYGYTF